One and the same sample provided the 24 T cell receptor beta chains below, sequenced in a study of neurological immune-mediated disorders. TCRdb redid the calling of the 5' RACE reads with MiXCR, one entry per CDR3 protein. Here the sample spans more than 15,000 distinct CDR3 sequences, around 10% being singletons. Sequenced sample: CD8+ T cells from blood. The receptors were sampled from a woman in her fifties or sixties in good health.

This clonotype came up many times. The gene calls are TRBV27 and TRBJ1-1, with no clear D. The ends were cut back, 3 bases at V and 7 bases at J, with 12 bases in the middle. Germline V gene data show CDR1 as MNHEY and CDR2 as SMNVEV (reference sequence). The length of the CDR3 is 13 residues. The DNA of the CDR3 is TGTGCCAGCAGTTTGTCCTTTCTGGGTGAAGCTTTCTTT. Protein: CASSLSFLGEAFF.

This clonotype was seen at least ten times. The chain couples TRBV28 to TRBJ2-2; 9 bases line up with TRBD1. J was trimmed by 6 bases and V by 2 bases; bases with no gene match: 4. Germline V gene lookup returns CDR1 MDHEN and CDR2 SYDVKM. This CDR3 is built from 15 residues. The CDR3 bases are TGTGCCAGCAGTTTACCAGACAGGGGGGCCGGGGAGCTGTTTTTT. Translating gives CASSLPDRGAGELFF.

At least ten counts were recorded for this clonotype. The V call is TRBV7-9, the J call TRBJ2-1; 8 bases agree with TRBD1. V shed 4 bases, J shed 6 bases, and the junction held 5 bases outside the gene matches. CDR3 size: 14 residues. Germline V gene sequence: CDR1 SEHNR, CDR2 FQNEAQ (reference sequence). For the CDR3, the DNA is TGTGCCAGCAGCTCAAAAGGACAGGGCAATGAGCAGTTCTTC. It specifies CASSSKGQGNEQFF.

The table lists this clonotype with many counts. This chain joins TRBV28 and TRBJ2-7, with D possibly matching TRBD2 (6 bases). This CDR3 is 14 amino acids long. V lost 6 bases and J lost 0, with 12 bases in between. Germline assignment: CDR1 MDHEN and CDR2 SYDVKM. The CDR3: CASRPTGGSYEQYF. CDR3 in DNA: TGTGCCAGCAGACCTACCGGGGGCTCCTACGAGCAGTACTTC.

This clonotype was counted ten times or more. The V gene is TRBV27, the J gene TRBJ2-5, with D possibly matching TRBD1 (6 bases). The V and J ends lost 5 bases and 5 bases respectively, with 15 bases between them. Germline CDR1 MNHEY, CDR2 SMNVEV (reference sequence). CDR3 length equals 14 residues. As DNA, the CDR3 is TGTGCCAGCAGTCCCGGGACATCGGGGGAGACCCAGTACTTC. Residues: CASSPGTSGETQYF.

This clonotype showed up many times. The DNA is left out, because the CDR3 cannot be placed on it with certainty; the CDR3 is given as TCRdb lists it. The V and J genes are TRBV5-1 and TRBJ1-4; the DNA was not compared with TRBD1, the D call given in the table. The CDR3 is 16 amino acids long, termini counted. The germline CDR1 and CDR2 sequences are SGHRS and YFSETQ. CDR3: CASSLGQNFGNEKLFF.

This clonotype was seen ten or more times. The chain combines TRBV28 with TRBJ1-2, with unresolved D. V lost 5 bases, J lost 0 bases, and 13 bases lay in between. Germline CDR1 and CDR2: MDHEN and SYDVKM. The CDR3 length is 15 residues. This CDR3 is CASSHLGLANYGYTF. The CDR3 nucleotides are TGTGCCAGCAGTCATCTCGGGTTAGCTAACTATGGCTACACCTTC.

At least ten counts were recorded for this clonotype. J is TRBJ2-1 and V is TRBV29-1, with D possibly matching TRBD2 (6 bases). Deletions cut 2 bases from V and 7 bases from J, with 12 bases between. The CDR3 is made up of 13 amino acids. Germline V gene sequence: CDR1 SQVTM, CDR2 ANQGSEA. The chain's CDR3 is CSVEQGGGNEQFF. The CDR3 nucleotides read TGCAGCGTTGAACAGGGCGGAGGGAATGAGCAGTTCTTC.

This clonotype has at least ten counts. The chain uses TRBV28 and TRBJ2-6, with a tentative D call TRBD2 (5 bases). In germline, CDR1 is MDHEN, CDR2 SYDVKM. The CDR3 has 17 amino acids. The germline V and J ends were trimmed by 4 bases and 3 bases, with 16 bases remaining between them. The CDR3 coding sequence is TGTGCCAGCAGTTCTCAAGTGTGGGAGTATGGGGCCAACGTCCTGACTTTC. Its translation is CASSSQVWEYGANVLTF.

Ten or more counts support this clonotype. The V call is TRBV5-1, the J call TRBJ1-5; 9 positions agree with TRBD1. With V trimmed by 6 bases and J by 6 bases, 7 bases remained unmatched. CDR1 and CDR2 from the germline V gene are SGHRS and YFSETQ. The CDR3 is 14 residues long. The CDR3 coding sequence is TGCGCCAGCAATAGGACAGGGGTTATTCAGCCCCAGCATTTT. Protein product: CASNRTGVIQPQHF.

Ten or more counts support this clonotype. The gene calls are TRBV28 and TRBJ2-7; D not resolved. Germline loops: CDR1 MDHEN, CDR2 SYDVKM. The CDR3 extends over 13 amino acids. V lost 6 bases and J 4 bases, leaving 13 bases between the germline ends. As DNA, the CDR3 is TGTGCCAGCAGGTCGCCTACTAAATACGAGCAGTACTTC. Protein: CASRSPTKYEQYF.

This clonotype appeared many times. The chain recombines TRBV7-9 with TRBJ2-3; no clear D. The CDR3 is 12 amino acids. Trimming shortened V by 3 bases and J by 3 bases, and 4 bases separated the two germline ends. Germline V CDR1 and CDR2: SEHNR, FQNEAQ (reference sequence). In nucleotides, the CDR3 is TGTGCCAGCAGCTTTGGGACAGATACGCAGTATTTT. It codes for CASSFGTDTQYF. Drawing the rest from reference TRBV7-9 and TRBJ2-3, the complete variable domain is DTGVSQNPRHKITKRGQNVTFRCDPISEHNRLYWYRQTLGQGPEFLTYFQNEAQLEKSRLLSDRFSAERPKGSFSTLEIQRTEQGDSAMYLCASSFGTDTQYFGPGTRLTVL.

This clonotype was seen ten or more times. This chain joins TRBV7-9 and TRBJ2-7, with D possibly TRBD2 on 6 matching bases. The CDR3 totals 14 residues. The germline V gene has CDR1 SEHNR and CDR2 FQNEAQ (reference sequence). V was clipped by 4 bases and J by 5 bases, with 15 bases between them. The CDR3 sequence: CASSSGDRAHEQYF. The CDR3 nucleotides read TGTGCCAGCAGCTCGGGGGACCGAGCTCACGAGCAGTACTTC.

This clonotype was seen many times. The genes are TRBV5-1 and TRBJ2-1; 13 bases map to TRBD2. V gave up 0 bases and J gave up 4 bases; unmatched junction bases: 7. Germline CDR1 and CDR2: SGHRS and YFSETQ. There are 18 residues in the CDR3. The CDR3 DNA follows: TGCGCCAGCAGCTTGGTGGGAACTAGCGGGGGGGCTTACAATGAGCAGTTCTTC. This gives the protein CASSLVGTSGGAYNEQFF. Full variable domain (outside the CDR3, taken from reference TRBV5-1 and TRBJ2-1): KAGVTQTPRYLIKTRGQQVTLSCSPISGHRSVSWYQQTPGQGLQFLFEYFSETQRNKGNFPGRFSGRQFSNSRSEMNVSTLELGDSALYLCASSLVGTSGGAYNEQFFGPGTRLTVL.

This clonotype was picked up many times. The rearrangement joins TRBV7-9 to TRBJ1-1, with no clear D. Germline V gives CDR1 SEHNR, CDR2 FQNEAQ (reference sequence). Trimming left V 4 bases short and J 2 bases short, with 17 bases between. The CDR3 is 16 residues long. The chain's CDR3 is CASSSLRVQTNTEAFF. The CDR3 DNA is TGTGCCAGCAGCTCACTAAGGGTTCAGACCAACACTGAAGCTTTCTTT.

This clonotype has a count of ten or more. This sequence joins TRBV19 and TRBJ2-7, with D perhaps matching TRBD2 (5 bases). This CDR3 has 14 residues. Per the germline V gene, CDR1 is LNHDA and CDR2 is SQIVND (reference sequence). V was cut by 9 bases and J by 0 bases, with 15 bases left in between. The CDR3 region is CASALSGSSYEQYF. The CDR3 nucleotides read TGTGCCAGCGCCTTGAGCGGTAGCTCCTACGAGCAGTACTTC.

This clonotype was observed at least ten times. The V call is TRBV27, the J call TRBJ2-3, with a weak D call TRBD2 (5 bases). Germline assignment: CDR1 MNHEY and CDR2 SMNVEV (reference sequence). V was shortened by 4 bases and J by 5 bases, with 16 bases between the two germline ends. CDR3 length equals 15 residues. CDR3 DNA sequence: TGTGCCAGCAGTTCTGATCCGGCCGGGGTAGATACGCAGTATTTT. This sequence encodes CASSSDPAGVDTQYF.

This clonotype has a count of ten or more. This rearrangement joins TRBV11-2 to TRBJ2-3, with TRBD2 identical over 8 bases. The germline CDR1 and CDR2 sequences are SGHAT and FQNNGV. The length of the CDR3 is 14 residues. J gave up 7 bases and V 3 bases, and 6 bases lay outside the gene matches. The CDR3 DNA reads as TGTGCCAGCAGCTTCGTCGGGGGGGCATATACGCAGTATTTT. Translating it yields CASSFVGGAYTQYF. Supplemented by reference TRBV11-2 and TRBJ2-3, the full variable domain reads EAGVAQSPRYKIIEKRQSVAFWCNPISGHATLYWYQQILGQGPKLLIQFQNNGVVDDSQLPKDRFSAERLKGVDSTLKIQPAKLEDSAVYLCASSFVGGAYTQYFGPGTRLTVL.

This clonotype was seen repeatedly, ten times or more. V gene TRBV15 combines with J gene TRBJ2-7; no firm D call. The CDR3 sequence is 14 residues long. Trimming left V 0 bases short and J 5 bases short, with 11 bases between. Germline loops: CDR1 LNHNV, CDR2 YYDKDF (reference sequence). CDR3: CATSRDHSPNEQYF. CDR3 sequence (DNA): TGTGCCACCAGCAGAGATCACAGCCCAAACGAGCAGTACTTC.

This clonotype was counted at least ten times. This rearrangement joins TRBV11-2 to TRBJ2-7; D not certain. The V gene lost 4 bases and the J gene lost 2 bases, with 9 bases spanning the gap. There are 13 residues in the CDR3. From germline, CDR1 is SGHAT and CDR2 FQNNGV. CDR3 DNA: TGTGCCAGCAGCTCCGGACCTACCTACGAGCAGTACTTC. Translation: CASSSGPTYEQYF.

Ten or more counts support this clonotype. The J gene is TRBJ1-1, the V gene TRBV4-1; D perhaps matches TRBD1 (6 bases). In germline, CDR1 is MGHRA, CDR2 YSYEKL. The CDR3 runs to 16 residues. Trimming took 0 bases from V and 6 from J, leaving 17 bases between them. CDR3: CASSQDWAGAGAEAFF. The CDR3 bases are TGCGCCAGCAGCCAAGATTGGGCAGGGGCCGGCGCTGAAGCTTTCTTT.

This clonotype came up many times. This chain links TRBV19 with TRBJ2-2, with D possibly TRBD2 on 6 matching bases. Germline V gene sequence: CDR1 LNHDA, CDR2 SQIVND (reference sequence). This CDR3 has 15 residues. V was clipped by 4 bases and J by 3 bases, with 12 bases between them. CDR3 sequence (DNA): TGTGCCAGTAGTAAGCCGGGACTCTACACCGGGGAGCTGTTTTTT. Translated: CASSKPGLYTGELFF.

This clonotype was seen repeatedly, ten times or more. The rearrangement links TRBV29-1 to TRBJ2-7; no definite D call. The CDR3 extends over 15 amino acids. Germline CDR1 reads SQVTM; CDR2 reads ANQGSEA. Trimming cost V 0 bases and J 0 bases, with 12 bases left between them. This CDR3 is CSVEDRTANSYEQYF. The DNA of the CDR3 is TGCAGCGTTGAAGATCGGACGGCGAACTCCTACGAGCAGTACTTC.

This clonotype appeared many times. The chain uses TRBV4-1 and TRBJ1-5, with unresolved D. V gave up 4 bases and J gave up 9 bases, with 16 bases separating them. Germline CDR1 and CDR2: MGHRA and YSYEKL. The CDR3 length is 14 residues. The CDR3: CASSPEVLLLPQHF. CDR3 coding DNA: TGCGCCAGCAGCCCGGAGGTCCTACTCCTGCCCCAGCATTTT.